A selection of T cell receptor beta chains follows, all from one sample in a study of cytomegalovirus exposure and HLA in healthy donors. Method: immunoSEQ multiplex PCR; TCRdb's copy keeps in-frame clones and lacks some. The sample carries around 150,000 clones, 60% to 85% recorded once. The sequenced material came from PBMCs. The origin of the receptors is a woman aged 25 to 45 in good health and CMV-seronegative. The CDR3 runs from the conserved cysteine through the conserved F or W. A D gene is named only where the DNA matches it firmly. Only part of the rows carry a size: once, few, many, or a class if the clone is expanded.

clone_size,d_call,v_call,j_call,cdr3_nt,cdr3_aa
-,-,TRBV13,TRBJ1-1,TGTGCCAGCAGCCCCCTCTCCTTCGGGAACACTGAAGCTTTCTTT,CASSPLSFGNTEAFF
-,TRBD1,TRBV7-6,TRBJ2-1,TGTGCCAGCAGCTTAGGAGCCGGGACAGACTCCTACAATGAGCAGTTCTTC,CASSLGAGTDSYNEQFF
-,TRBD2,TRBV11-2,TRBJ2-2,TGTGCCAGCAGCTCTACTAGCGGGGCGAACACCGGGGAGCTGTTTTTT,CASSSTSGANTGELFF
-,TRBD2,TRBV5-5,TRBJ2-6,TGTGCCAGCAGCTTGGAGCTAGCGGGGGTCTCTGGGGCCAACGTCCTGACTTTC,CASSLELAGVSGANVLTF
-,-,TRBV6-6,TRBJ2-3,TGTGCCAGCAGTTACCCAGGGGCAAGCACAGATACGCAGTATTTT,CASSYPGASTDTQYF
-,-,TRBV19,TRBJ2-7,TGTGCCAGTAGTATATCGAGTTTCGGGACTCCTCTTGGGCAGTACTTC,CASSISSFGTPLGQYF
-,TRBD1,TRBV7-9,TRBJ1-2,TGTGCCAGCAGCACAGGGGGCCGTTATGGCTACACCTTC,CASSTGGRYGYTF
-,-,TRBV18,TRBJ1-3,TGTGCCAGCTCACCACTGCAGGGGCCTGGAAACACCATATATTTT,CASSPLQGPGNTIYF
once,TRBD2,TRBV15,TRBJ2-3,TGTGCCACCAGCGCCCGAACTAGCGGTACTAGCACAGATACGCAGTATTTT,CATSARTSGTSTDTQYF
-,-,TRBV30,TRBJ2-5,TGTGCCTGGACACTAGAGCGGCCTCAAGAGACCCAGTACTTC,CAWTLERPQETQYF
-,TRBD1,TRBV7-9,TRBJ1-1,TGTGCCAGCAGCTTCCCCGATAAGACAGGGGATAAAGCTTTCTTT,CASSFPDKTGDKAFF
-,TRBD1,TRBV2,TRBJ1-2,TGTGCCAGCAGCGCCCTGACAGGGAACTATGGCTACACCTTC,CASSALTGNYGYTF
few,TRBD2,TRBV5-1,TRBJ2-5,TGCGCCAGCAGCTTGGGGACTAGCGTCGGCGAGACCCAGTACTTC,CASSLGTSVGETQYF
-,-,TRBV5-5,TRBJ1-1,TGTGCCAGCAGCTTGGGTACACTCGGGACTGAAGCTTTCTTT,CASSLGTLGTEAFF
-,-,TRBV12-5,TRBJ2-7,TGTGCTAGTGGTTCAACACGACAGTACGAGCAGTACTTC,CASGSTRQYEQYF
-,TRBD1,TRBV15,TRBJ2-2,TGTGCCACCAGCAGCCGCAGGGGAGACGGGACAGGGGGCGTCGGGGAGCTGTTTTTT,CATSSRRGDGTGGVGELFF